A selection of T cell receptor beta chains follows, all from one sample in a study of CD8+CD57+ T cells in acquired aplastic anemia. MiXCR, run by TCRdb on the reads, gives a single entry per CDR3 protein. The sample includes about 160,000 distinct CDR3 sequences, 71% seen only once; the top ten take roughly half. The specimen was sorted CD4+, CD8+, or CD8+CD57+ T cells (not recorded which) from PBMCs. The receptor source for this set is a human donor with aplastic anemia. CDR3s include the opening cysteine and the closing phenylalanine or tryptophan. A D gene is named only where the DNA matches it firmly. Not all rows give a size; the values are once, few, many and, for expanded clones, a class.

CDR3aa: CASSPAGGTNEQFF; CDR3nt: TGTGCCAGCAGCCCGGCTGGAGGGACCAATGAGCAGTTCTTC; j_gene: TRBJ2-1; d_gene: NA; abundance: NA; len: 14; v_gene: TRBV5-4
CDR3aa: CASSELAGGPVYEQYF; CDR3nt: TGCGCCAGCAGTGAGCTAGCGGGGGGGCCTGTCTACGAGCAGTACTTC; j_gene: TRBJ2-7; d_gene: TRBD2; abundance: NA; len: 16; v_gene: TRBV10-2
CDR3aa: CASTRTGGHEQYF; CDR3nt: TGTGCCAGTACCCGGACAGGGGGCCACGAGCAGTACTTC; j_gene: TRBJ2-7; d_gene: TRBD1; abundance: NA; len: 13; v_gene: TRBV7-8
CDR3aa: CASTVSRDYGYTF; CDR3nt: TGTGCCAGCACCGTAAGCAGGGACTATGGCTACACCTTC; j_gene: TRBJ1-2; d_gene: NA; abundance: NA; len: 13; v_gene: TRBV7-2
CDR3aa: CASSQEGGFYEQYF; CDR3nt: TGTGCCAGCAGCCAAGAAGGCGGGTTCTACGAGCAGTACTTC; j_gene: TRBJ2-7; d_gene: NA; abundance: NA; len: 14; v_gene: TRBV3-1
CDR3aa: CSGRTGSANTGELFF; CDR3nt: TGCAGCGGCCGGACAGGGTCCGCGAACACCGGGGAGCTGTTTTTT; j_gene: TRBJ2-2; d_gene: TRBD1; abundance: NA; len: 15; v_gene: TRBV29-1
CDR3aa: CASSLGTSGSLTGELFF; CDR3nt: TGTGCCAGCAGCTTAGGGACTAGCGGGAGTCTCACCGGGGAGCTGTTTTTT; j_gene: TRBJ2-2; d_gene: TRBD2; abundance: NA; len: 17; v_gene: TRBV7-6
CDR3aa: CASSYGTGARGGYTF; CDR3nt: TGTGCCAGCAGTTACGGCACAGGTGCCCGGGGAGGCTACACCTTC; j_gene: TRBJ1-2; d_gene: NA; abundance: NA; len: 15; v_gene: TRBV7-8
CDR3aa: CAISESRDTKNIQYF; CDR3nt: TGTGCCATCAGTGAGTCTAGGGACACTAAAAACATTCAGTACTTC; j_gene: TRBJ2-4; d_gene: NA; abundance: NA; len: 15; v_gene: TRBV10-3
CDR3aa: CASSYRAVENTEAFF; CDR3nt: TGTGCCAGCAGTTACCGGGCCGTTGAGAACACTGAAGCTTTCTTT; j_gene: TRBJ1-1; d_gene: NA; abundance: NA; len: 15; v_gene: TRBV6-7
CDR3aa: CASSGGVLETYEQYF; CDR3nt: TGTGCCAGTAGTGGTGGCGTTTTGGAAACCTACGAGCAGTACTTC; j_gene: TRBJ2-7; d_gene: NA; abundance: NA; len: 15; v_gene: TRBV19
CDR3aa: CASSSISIRGNTIYF; CDR3nt: TGTGCTAGCAGCTCAATCAGTATTAGGGGAAACACCATATATTTT; j_gene: TRBJ1-3; d_gene: NA; abundance: NA; len: 15; v_gene: TRBV7-7
CDR3aa: CASSASGTGPVGAFF; CDR3nt: TGTGCCAGTAGTGCTTCAGGGACAGGGCCCGTAGGAGCTTTCTTT; j_gene: TRBJ1-1; d_gene: TRBD1; abundance: NA; len: 15; v_gene: TRBV19
CDR3aa: CATSLAGYNEQFF; CDR3nt: TGTGCCACCAGCTTAGCGGGTTACAATGAGCAGTTCTTC; j_gene: TRBJ2-1; d_gene: TRBD2; abundance: NA; len: 13; v_gene: TRBV15
CDR3aa: CSAKGGGMGGFYNEQFF; CDR3nt: TGCAGTGCTAAGGGAGGGGGCATGGGGGGATTCTACAATGAGCAGTTCTTC; j_gene: TRBJ2-1; d_gene: NA; abundance: many; len: 17; v_gene: TRBV20-1
CDR3aa: CAISERTRDFQETQYF; CDR3nt: TGTGCCATCAGTGAACGGACTCGGGACTTCCAAGAGACCCAGTACTTC; j_gene: TRBJ2-5; d_gene: NA; abundance: NA; len: 16; v_gene: TRBV10-3
CDR3aa: CASSLSHTDRQYF; CDR3nt: TGTGCCAGCAGCTTATCCCACACAGACCGTCAGTACTTC; j_gene: TRBJ2-7; d_gene: NA; abundance: NA; len: 13; v_gene: TRBV7-2